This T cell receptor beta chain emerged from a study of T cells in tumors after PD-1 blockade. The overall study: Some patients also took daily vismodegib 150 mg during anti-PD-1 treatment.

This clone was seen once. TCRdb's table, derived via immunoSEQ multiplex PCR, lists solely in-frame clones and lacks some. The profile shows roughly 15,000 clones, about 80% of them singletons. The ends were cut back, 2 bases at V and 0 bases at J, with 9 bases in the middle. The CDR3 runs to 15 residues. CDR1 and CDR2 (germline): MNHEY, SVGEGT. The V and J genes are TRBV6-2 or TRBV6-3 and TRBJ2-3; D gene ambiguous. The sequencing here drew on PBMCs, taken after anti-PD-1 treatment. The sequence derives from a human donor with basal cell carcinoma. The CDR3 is CASSYGIDSTDTQYF. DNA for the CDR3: TGTGCCAGCAGTTACGGTATAGACAGCACAGATACGCAGTATTTT.